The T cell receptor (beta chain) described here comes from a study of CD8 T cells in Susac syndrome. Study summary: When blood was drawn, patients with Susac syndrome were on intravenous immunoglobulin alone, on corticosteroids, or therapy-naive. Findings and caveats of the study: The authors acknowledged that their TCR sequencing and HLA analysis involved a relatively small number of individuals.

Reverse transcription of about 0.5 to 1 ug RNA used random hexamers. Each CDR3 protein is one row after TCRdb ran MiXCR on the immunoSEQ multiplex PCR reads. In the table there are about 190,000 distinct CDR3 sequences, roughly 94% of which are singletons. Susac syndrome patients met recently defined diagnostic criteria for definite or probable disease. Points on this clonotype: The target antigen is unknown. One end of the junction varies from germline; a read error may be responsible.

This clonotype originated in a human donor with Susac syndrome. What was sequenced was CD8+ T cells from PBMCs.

The CDR3 nucleotides read TGCAGCGTCGAAGGGAGTCTAGCGGGGGGGCTCCAGTACAATGAGCAGTTCTTC. This translates into CSVEGSLAGGLQYNEQFF. The chain is built from TRBV29-1 and TRBJ2-1, with 12 positions matching TRBD2. In germline, CDR1 is SQVTM, CDR2 ANQGSEA. The CDR3 spans 18 residues.